The 23 T cell receptor beta chains below come from one sample, sequenced in a study of cytomegalovirus exposure and HLA in healthy donors. The PCR employed 60 Vbeta primers together with 13 Jbeta primers. The data were produced by immunoSEQ multiplex PCR, yet TCRdb's version contains in-frame clones alone and is incomplete. The sample contains 150,000 to 250,000 clones, around 78% of which appear only once. The sequencing input was PBMCs. The origin of the receptors is a man aged 30 to 45 in good health and CMV-seronegative.

This chain links TRBV4-1 with TRBJ2-3, with D uncertain. The CDR3 is 14 amino acids. The V and J ends lost 0 bases and 5 bases respectively, with 9 bases between them. Germline loops: CDR1 MGHRA, CDR2 YSYEKL. The CDR3 reads CASSQEHGGDTQYF. CDR3 DNA: TGCGCCAGCAGCCAAGAACACGGCGGAGATACGCAGTATTTT.

This chain connects TRBV9 to TRBJ1-2, with D possibly TRBD1 on 6 matching bases. The CDR3 is made up of 16 amino acids. The V end lost 0 bases, the J end lost 7 bases, and 19 bases lay between the germline ends. Per germline, CDR1 SGDLS and CDR2 YYNGEE. CDR3 region: CASSVGPQGREGGYTF. DNA for the CDR3: TGTGCCAGCAGCGTAGGACCCCAGGGGAGGGAGGGTGGCTACACCTTC. Combining the CDR3 with reference TRBV9 and TRBJ1-2 gives the whole variable domain DSGVTQTPKHLITATGQRVTLRCSPRSGDLSVYWYQQSLDQGLQFLIQYYNGEERAKGNILERFSAQQFPDLHSELNLSSLELGDSALYFCASSVGPQGREGGYTFGSGTRLTVV.

The rearrangement links TRBV6-6 to TRBJ2-7; the match to TRBD2 covers 11 bases. The CDR3 covers 16 residues. Germline-derived CDR1 and CDR2 are MNHNY and SVGAGI (reference sequence). J lost 1 base, V lost 1 base, and 3 bases had no gene match. For the CDR3, the DNA is TGTGCCAGCAGTTACTTCCCTAGCGGGGGGTCCTACGAGCAGTACTTC. This codes for CASSYFPSGGSYEQYF.

This clone was found a few times. The genes are TRBV6-5 and TRBJ1-1, with 7 bases aligning to TRBD1. There are 14 residues in the CDR3. Germline V CDR1 and CDR2: MNHEY, SVGAGI. V trimming: 5 bases; J trimming: 5 bases; junction bases outside the gene matches: 8. The CDR3 protein is CASSLRGDLTEAFF. CDR3 in DNA: TGTGCCAGCAGTCTCAGGGGGGATTTAACTGAAGCTTTCTTT.

This chain joins TRBV4-1 and TRBJ2-7, with D maybe TRBD1 (5 bases). The germline V gene encodes CDR1 MGHRA and CDR2 YSYEKL. Between the trimmed V and J ends, which lost 0 bases and 6 bases, there was a span of 12 bases. The CDR3 has 14 residues. The CDR3 loop reads CASSQEPQGREQYF. DNA of the CDR3: TGCGCCAGCAGCCAAGAACCCCAGGGCCGCGAGCAGTACTTC.

This rearrangement joins TRBV7-9 to TRBJ2-3; D not certain. V lost 5 bases and J lost 2, with 23 bases in between. This CDR3 has 18 residues. CDR1 SEHNR and CDR2 FQNEAQ come from the germline V gene (reference sequence). In DNA, the CDR3 is TGTGCCAGCAGCATTTACTTCGAACTGGTAAGCCACACAGATACGCAGTATTTT. It is translated as CASSIYFELVSHTDTQYF. Using reference TRBV7-9 and TRBJ2-3 for the parts outside the CDR3, the full variable domain is DTGVSQNPRHKITKRGQNVTFRCDPISEHNRLYWYRQTLGQGPEFLTYFQNEAQLEKSRLLSDRFSAERPKGSFSTLEIQRTEQGDSAMYLCASSIYFELVSHTDTQYFGPGTRLTVL.

This clone was observed a few times. Here the CDR3 DNA reads TGCAGCGCCCGACAGGGGTCTGAAGCTTTCTTT. It is translated as CSARQGSEAFF. V gene TRBV29-1 combines with J gene TRBJ1-1, with TRBD1 identical over 8 bases. V shed 7 bases and J 6 bases; nucleotides not matched to a gene: 4. Germline values: CDR1 SQVTM, CDR2 ANQGSEA. This CDR3 has 11 amino acids.

The chain carries TRBV19 and TRBJ2-7; TRBD2 agrees at 10 bases. Trimming cost V 1 base and J 2 bases; bases outside gene matches: 8. The CDR3 has 17 amino acids. Germline-derived CDR1 and CDR2 are LNHDA and SQIVND (reference sequence). The CDR3 DNA sequence: TGTGCCAGTAGTATAGGCCTCCTAGCGGGAGCTCCCTACGAGCAGTACTTC. Translated, it gives CASSIGLLAGAPYEQYF.

V and J are TRBV18 and TRBJ2-5; 8 nucleotides line up with TRBD1. The J call is in doubt because the DNA end fits TRBJ2-7 better. The length of the CDR3 is 14 residues. Per germline, CDR1 KGHSH and CDR2 LQKENI. CDR3 DNA: TGTGCCAGCTCACCAGAGACAGGGGTCTACGAGCAGTACTTC. Translation: CASSPETGVYEQYF.

V is TRBV5-6 and J is TRBJ2-7, with D uncertain. The V gene lost 0 bases and the J gene lost 6 bases, with 4 bases spanning the gap. The CDR3 has 11 residues. CDR1 and CDR2 from the germline V gene are SGHDT and YYEEEE. CDR3 DNA: TGTGCCAGCAGCTTGGGTCTCGAGCAGTACTTC. Translating gives CASSLGLEQYF.

The rearrangement uses TRBV7-6 and TRBJ2-7; 12 positions match TRBD1. The V and J ends lost 5 bases and 4 bases, in that order; junction bases with no gene match: 6. Germline V gives CDR1 SGHVS, CDR2 FNYEAQ. The CDR3 consists of 15 residues. Written as DNA, the CDR3 is TGTGCCAGCAGCCGGGGACAGGGGGCTGTGTACGAGCAGTACTTC. Its translation: CASSRGQGAVYEQYF.

There are a few counts of this clone. The V call is TRBV11-2, the J call TRBJ2-7, with 8 bases identical to TRBD2. This CDR3 has 13 amino acids. J gave up 2 bases and V 5 bases, and 2 bases lay outside the gene matches. Germline values: CDR1 SGHAT, CDR2 FQNNGV. CDR3 DNA sequence: TGTGCCAGCAGCAACGGGAGGGCCTACGAGCAGTACTTC. Amino acid sequence: CASSNGRAYEQYF. The whole variable domain, remainder taken from reference TRBV11-2 and TRBJ2-7, is EAGVAQSPRYKIIEKRQSVAFWCNPISGHATLYWYQQILGQGPKLLIQFQNNGVVDDSQLPKDRFSAERLKGVDSTLKIQPAKLEDSAVYLCASSNGRAYEQYFGPGTRLTVT.

V gene TRBV6-1 combines with J gene TRBJ1-5, with a tentative D call TRBD1 (6 bases). With 3 bases removed from V and 0 bases from J, the gap between germline ends came to 9 bases. CDR1 MNHNS and CDR2 SASEGT come from the germline V gene. There are 15 residues in the CDR3. For the CDR3, the DNA is TGTGCCAGCAGTGAGAGGGGGTATAGCAATCAGCCCCAGCATTTT. Translated, it gives CASSERGYSNQPQHF.

This sequence joins TRBV5-1 and TRBJ2-7, with TRBD2 matching over 11 bases. The CDR3 is 15 amino acids. J was trimmed by 4 bases and V by 3 bases; bases with no gene match: 6. CDR1 and CDR2 (germline): SGHRS, YFSETQ. The CDR3 protein is CASSYAGTSGYEQYF. The DNA of the CDR3 is TGCGCCAGCAGCTACGCCGGGACTAGCGGTTACGAGCAGTACTTC.

This clone turned up a few times. The chain links TRBV25-1 to TRBJ1-5; the D is unclear. Germline V gene sequence: CDR1 MGHDK, CDR2 SYGVNS. CDR3 length: 14 residues. Between the trimmed V and J ends, which lost 4 bases and 3 bases, there was a span of 10 bases. For the CDR3, the DNA is TGTGCCAGCAGTGCCCAGTCTTACAATCAGCCCCAGCATTTT. It is translated as CASSAQSYNQPQHF.

CDR3 nucleotides: TGTGCCAGTACCCTGAGGCCAGGGGCTAGGCCAAATGAGCAGTTCTTC. Residues: CASTLRPGARPNEQFF. The chain employs TRBV19 and TRBJ2-1, with D tentatively TRBD1 (6 bases). CDR3 length: 16 residues. Trimming took off 7 bases at V and 7 bases at J, with 23 bases between the two ends. CDR1 and CDR2 from the germline V gene are LNHDA and SQIVND (reference sequence).

This clone was detected only once. The rearrangement uses TRBV5-6 and TRBJ1-5, with TRBD1 identical over 7 bases. Per the germline V gene, CDR1 is SGHDT and CDR2 is YYEEEE. CDR3 length equals 14 residues. With 4 bases clipped from V and 5 bases from J, the junction kept 6 bases outside the gene matches. CDR3 DNA sequence: TGTGCCAGCAGCCAACAGGGGTTTGATCAGCCCCAGCATTTT. Its translation is CASSQQGFDQPQHF.

This chain uses TRBV15 with TRBJ1-1, with D unresolved. The CDR3 length is 14 residues. Trimming stripped 5 bases from V and 6 bases from J, with 16 bases between. The germline V gene encodes CDR1 LNHNV and CDR2 YYDKDF (reference sequence). The chain's CDR3 is CATSWPIWGAEAFF. DNA of the CDR3: TGTGCCACCAGCTGGCCCATTTGGGGAGCTGAAGCTTTCTTT.

This chain links TRBV5-6 with TRBJ2-5, with TRBD1 matching 11 bases. Germline V lookup: CDR1 SGHDT, CDR2 YYEEEE. The junction had 17 bases not matched to a gene; V was cut back by 4 bases and J by 3 bases. The CDR3 spans 19 residues. CDR3 residues: CASSLHPGTGGTFKETQYF. The CDR3 DNA reads TGTGCCAGCAGCCTACATCCCGGGACAGGGGGAACCTTTAAAGAGACCCAGTACTTC.

The chain joins TRBV6-4 to TRBJ2-2; 10 bases match TRBD2. Germline-derived CDR1 and CDR2 are MRHNA and SNTAGT. The CDR3 has 18 amino acids. V trimming: 2 bases; J trimming: 1 base; junction bases outside the gene matches: 7. CDR3 coding DNA: TGTGCCAGCAGTGACCCCGCCATAGCGGGAGGGAACACCGGGGAGCTGTTTTTT. The encoded protein is CASSDPAIAGGNTGELFF.

The V gene is TRBV6-1, the J gene TRBJ2-3, with D uncertain. The length of the CDR3 is 13 residues. Germline loops: CDR1 MNHNS, CDR2 SASEGT. V was clipped by 6 bases and J by 0 bases, with 7 bases between them. The DNA of the CDR3 is TGTGCCAGCAGGTCGGTTAGCACAGATACGCAGTATTTT. Protein: CASRSVSTDTQYF.

V is TRBV7-2 and J is TRBJ2-1; 11 bases align to TRBD2. Germline V gives CDR1 SGHTA, CDR2 FQGNSA. V lost 5 bases to trimming and J lost 2 bases; unmatched junction nucleotides: 5. This CDR3 is built from 16 residues. CDR3 residues: CASSPGGLAAYNEQFF. For the CDR3, the DNA is TGTGCCAGCAGCCCGGGGGGACTAGCGGCCTACAATGAGCAGTTCTTC. The variable domain in full, completed from reference TRBV7-2 and TRBJ2-1, reads GAGVSQSPSNKVTEKGKDVELRCDPISGHTALYWYRQSLGQGLEFLIYFQGNSAPDKSGLPSDRFSAERTGGSVSTLTIQRTQQEDSAVYLCASSPGGLAAYNEQFFGPGTRLTVL.

This clone was seen only a few times. V usage is TRBV9 and J usage is TRBJ2-5, with a weak D call TRBD2 (6 bases). The CDR3 consists of 14 residues. Germline V gene data show CDR1 as SGDLS and CDR2 as YYNGEE. With 0 bases removed from V and 4 bases from J, the gap between germline ends came to 10 bases. CDR3 nucleotides: TGTGCCAGCAGCGTAGTGGGGGGAGTAGAGACCCAGTACTTC. Protein: CASSVVGGVETQYF.